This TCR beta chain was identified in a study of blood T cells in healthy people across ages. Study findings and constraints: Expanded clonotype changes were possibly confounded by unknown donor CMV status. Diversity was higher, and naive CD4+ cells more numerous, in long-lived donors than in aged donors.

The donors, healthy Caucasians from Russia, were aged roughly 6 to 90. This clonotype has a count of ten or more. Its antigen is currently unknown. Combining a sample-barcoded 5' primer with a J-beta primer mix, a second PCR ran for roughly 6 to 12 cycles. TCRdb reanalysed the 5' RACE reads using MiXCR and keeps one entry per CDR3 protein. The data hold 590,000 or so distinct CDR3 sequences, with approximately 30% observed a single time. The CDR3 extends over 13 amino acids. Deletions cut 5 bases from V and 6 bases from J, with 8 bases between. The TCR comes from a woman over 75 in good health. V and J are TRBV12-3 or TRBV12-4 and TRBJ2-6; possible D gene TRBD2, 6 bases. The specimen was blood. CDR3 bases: TGTGCCAGCAGTGGGGGGATGGCCAACGTCCTGACTTTC. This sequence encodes CASSGGMANVLTF.